The 32 T cell receptor beta chains reported below all come from one sample, sequenced in a study of shared clonotypes between healthy human individuals. The method was immunoSEQ multiplex PCR; TCRdb's version includes in-frame clones alone and lacks a portion of them. The top ten clones hold about 0.39% of a sample with about 2.3 million clones, approximately 95% of them seen once. Source material: naive CD4+ T cells from PBMCs. The subset denotes: CD45RA+ positively selected. The receptors stem from a man younger than 35 in good health. Some clones in this sample may be carry-over from other donors' samples.

Of note for this clone: Distinct nucleotide sequences in the sample also encode this CDR3. This rearrangement joins TRBV28 to TRBJ2-6; D is undetermined. The germline V gene has CDR1 MDHEN and CDR2 SYDVKM. V shed 4 bases and J shed 1 base, with 5 bases lying between them. This CDR3 is built from 14 residues. CDR3 sequence reads: CASSSSSGANVLTF. The DNA of the CDR3 is TGTGCCAGCAGTTCCTCATCTGGGGCCAACGTCCTGACTTTC.

The chain combines TRBV6-1 with TRBJ2-3; D may correspond to TRBD1 or TRBD2 (6 bases each). Trimming cost V 6 bases and J 2 bases, with 12 bases left between them. Germline V CDR1 and CDR2: MNHNS, SASEGT. The CDR3 covers 14 residues. The CDR3 nucleotides read TGTGCCAGCAGATCGGGGGCAGCCACAGATACGCAGTATTTT. It translates to CASRSGAATDTQYF.

The chain uses TRBV27 and TRBJ2-1; 8 nucleotides line up with TRBD1. V lost 5 bases and J lost 9; bases outside the gene matches: 9. Germline V gene data show CDR1 as MNHEY and CDR2 as SMNVEV (reference sequence). The CDR3 runs to 14 residues. The CDR3 DNA reads as TGTGCCAGCAGTCCCCGGACAGGGATGGGTGAGCAGTTCTTC. Translation gives CASSPRTGMGEQFF.

A remark on this clone: Other DNA sequences in the sample encode the same CDR3. V is TRBV18 and J is TRBJ1-2; TRBD1 is a possible D gene (5 bases). V lost 4 bases to trimming and J lost 2 bases, with 8 bases between them. Germline-derived CDR1 and CDR2 are KGHSH and LQKENI. There are 13 residues in the CDR3. The CDR3 protein is CASSQGPNYGYTF. The CDR3, as DNA: TGTGCCAGCTCACAGGGACCGAACTATGGCTACACCTTC.

This clone was counted a single time. The V gene is TRBV11-2, the J gene TRBJ2-7; D gene ambiguous. This CDR3 comprises 13 residues. In germline, CDR1 is SGHAT, CDR2 FQNNGV. Trimming pared 5 bases from V and 6 bases from J, leaving 14 bases between. The CDR3 loop reads CASSQTRKGEQYF. The CDR3 DNA follows: TGTGCCAGCAGCCAAACAAGGAAGGGCGAGCAGTACTTC.

This clone was detected only once. The V call is TRBV29-1, the J call TRBJ1-1; D gene unclear. Germline CDR1 and CDR2: SQVTM and ANQGSEA. Deletions cut 3 bases from V and 1 base from J, with 15 bases between. The CDR3 extends over 15 amino acids. CDR3 nucleotides: TGCAGCGTTGAGGGTAGGGCCAGGACGAACACTGAAGCTTTCTTT. Its translation is CSVEGRARTNTEAFF.

V and J are TRBV7-9 and TRBJ1-2; no clear D gene. The CDR3 length is 13 residues. Germline CDR1 is SEHNR and CDR2 is FQNEAQ (reference sequence). Deletions cut 1 base from V and 8 bases from J, with 11 bases between. The CDR3 is CASSLVGARGYTF. CDR3 nucleotides: TGTGCCAGCAGCTTAGTAGGTGCCAGAGGCTACACCTTC.

Details on this clone: The same CDR3 is also encoded by other DNA sequences in this sample. This chain connects TRBV28 to TRBJ2-7, with unresolved D. The CDR3 sequence is 12 residues long. Trimming left V 2 bases short and J 2 bases short, with 4 bases between. CDR1 and CDR2 (germline): MDHEN, SYDVKM. CDR3 residues: CASSLPPYEQYF. CDR3 nucleotide sequence: TGTGCCAGCAGTTTACCGCCCTACGAGCAGTACTTC.

CDR3 DNA: TGTGCCAGCAGCTCATGGACGGGAGCTAACTATGGCTACACCTTC. This encodes CASSSWTGANYGYTF. The chain uses TRBV5-5 and TRBJ1-2; D gene uncertain. Germline CDR1 and CDR2: SGHKS and YYEKEE (reference sequence). The CDR3 contains 15 residues. V was pared by 3 bases and J by 0 bases, with 12 bases between.

V is TRBV7-3 and J is TRBJ2-3; no clear D. The V gene lost 5 bases and the J gene lost 3 bases, with 18 bases spanning the gap. Germline values: CDR1 SGHTA, CDR2 FQGTGA. The CDR3 spans 16 residues. CDR3 DNA sequence: TGTGCCAGCAGCGCAAACCCTTCACTTGGAACAGATACGCAGTATTTT. This gives the protein CASSANPSLGTDTQYF. Combining the CDR3 with reference TRBV7-3 and TRBJ2-3 gives the whole variable domain GAGVSQTPSNKVTEKGKYVELRCDPISGHTALYWYRQSLGQGPEFLIYFQGTGAADDSGLPNDRFFAVRPEGSVSTLKIQRTERGDSAVYLCASSANPSLGTDTQYFGPGTRLTVL.

The rearrangement links TRBV18 to TRBJ1-5; a possible D gene is TRBD1 (5 bases). The germline CDR1 and CDR2 sequences are KGHSH and LQKENI. The CDR3 is made up of 14 amino acids. V was pared by 2 bases and J by 7 bases, with 12 bases between. The CDR3 region has the DNA TGTGCCAGCTCACCAAGCAGGGCGGGGCAGCCCCAGCATTTT. As protein: CASSPSRAGQPQHF.

This rearrangement joins TRBV28 to TRBJ2-7; perhaps TRBD2 as D (6 bases). CDR3 length: 13 amino acids. The ends were cut back, 6 bases at V and 5 bases at J, with 14 bases in the middle. The germline V gene has CDR1 MDHEN and CDR2 SYDVKM. CDR3 protein: CASRAPGVNEQYF. CDR3 DNA: TGTGCCAGCAGGGCCCCGGGGGTCAACGAGCAGTACTTC. The full variable domain, completed using reference TRBV28 and TRBJ2-7, is DVKVTQSSRYLVKRTGEKVFLECVQDMDHENMFWYRQDPGLGLRLIYFSYDVKMKEKGDIPEGYSVSREKKERFSLILESASTNQTSMYLCASRAPGVNEQYFGPGTRLTVT.

This chain links TRBV5-1 with TRBJ1-2; TRBD1 matches 7 bases. V was clipped by 2 bases and J by 3 bases; unmatched bases: 10. The CDR3 is 16 amino acids. Per the germline V gene, CDR1 is SGHRS and CDR2 is YFSETQ. For the CDR3, the DNA is TGCGCCAGCAGCTTTTCAGGGGGGCAAGGATACTATGGCTACACCTTC. This encodes CASSFSGGQGYYGYTF.

The rearrangement links TRBV11-2 to TRBJ1-2; 8 bases agree with TRBD1. The CDR3 is made up of 13 amino acids. V lost 5 bases to trimming and J lost 6 bases; unmatched junction nucleotides: 5. Germline loops: CDR1 SGHAT, CDR2 FQNNGV. As DNA, the CDR3 is TGTGCCAGCAGCCTGGACAGGGCGCATGGCTACACCTTC. Translated, it gives CASSLDRAHGYTF.

The chain is built from TRBV7-2 and TRBJ1-2, with TRBD1 identical over 9 bases. This CDR3 is 13 amino acids long. The V gene's germline CDR1 is SGHTA and CDR2 FQGNSA. V was clipped by 4 bases and J by 10 bases; unmatched bases: 7. The CDR3 DNA sequence: TGTGCCAGCAGCTGGAGGGACAGGGTAATCTACACCTTC. Translating gives CASSWRDRVIYTF.

The genes are TRBV7-2 and TRBJ1-5; D not certain. V lost 5 bases, J lost 7 bases, and 15 bases lay in between. The CDR3 is made up of 14 amino acids. CDR1 is SGHTA, CDR2 FQGNSA, per germline. CDR3 residues: CASSLQASGQPQHF. CDR3 nucleotide sequence: TGTGCCAGCAGCCTACAAGCGTCGGGGCAGCCCCAGCATTTT. Full variable domain (remainder filled in from reference TRBV7-2 and TRBJ1-5): GAGVSQSPSNKVTEKGKDVELRCDPISGHTALYWYRQSLGQGLEFLIYFQGNSAPDKSGLPSDRFSAERTGGSVSTLTIQRTQQEDSAVYLCASSLQASGQPQHFGDGTRLSIL.

As DNA, the CDR3 is TGTGCCAGCAGTCCCCTTCTTCGGCAACGGAACACTGAAGCTTTCTTT. Translation: CASSPLLRQRNTEAFF. V and J are TRBV2 and TRBJ1-1; D not certain. V dropped 5 bases and J dropped 1 base, with 17 bases sitting between them. The germline V gene encodes CDR1 SNHLY and CDR2 FYNNEI. The CDR3 extends over 16 amino acids. Supplemented by reference TRBV2 and TRBJ1-1, the full variable domain reads EPEVTQTPSHQVTQMGQEVILRCVPISNHLYFYWYRQILGQKVEFLVSFYNNEISEKSEIFDDQFSVERPDGSNFTLKIRSTKLEDSAMYFCASSPLLRQRNTEAFFGQGTRLTVV.

V is TRBV7-2 and J is TRBJ2-5, with TRBD2 as a possible D gene (6 bases). V lost 5 bases to trimming and J lost 5 bases, with 18 bases between them. CDR3 length: 15 residues. Looked up from germline, CDR1 is SGHTA and CDR2 is FQGNSA. The CDR3 protein is CASSPQSTGLETQYF. In DNA form, the CDR3 reads TGTGCCAGCAGCCCCCAGTCGACGGGACTGGAGACCCAGTACTTC.

The chain joins TRBV2 to TRBJ1-5, with a weak D call TRBD1 (6 bases). Germline assignment: CDR1 SNHLY and CDR2 FYNNEI. The CDR3 has 14 amino acids. V lost 8 bases and J 7 bases, leaving 18 bases between the germline ends. CDR3 bases: TGTGCCAGCCACGATACAGGACAGTACCAGCCCCAGCATTTT. It specifies CASHDTGQYQPQHF.

The chain recombines TRBV29-1 with TRBJ2-1; D is unresolved. This CDR3 contains 11 residues. Germline V CDR1 and CDR2: SQVTM, ANQGSEA. Trimming removed 1 base from V and 6 bases from J, with 4 bases in between. The CDR3 region is CSVEGANEQFF. CDR3 nucleotides: TGCAGCGTTGAAGGCGCCAATGAGCAGTTCTTC.

The CDR3 loop is CASSIGQGAAEQFF. CDR3 in DNA: TGTGCCAGCAGCATAGGACAGGGGGCGGCTGAGCAGTTCTTC. The chain uses TRBV5-4 and TRBJ2-1, with 11 bases identical to TRBD1. Germline CDR1 SGHNT, CDR2 YYREEE (reference sequence). The V gene end was trimmed by 4 bases and the J gene end by 9 bases; junction bases not matched to a gene: 6. This CDR3 is built from 14 residues.

The chain carries TRBV28 and TRBJ2-7, with 9 bases aligning to TRBD1. With V trimmed by 2 bases and J by 0 bases, 5 bases remained unmatched. Germline V gene lookup returns CDR1 MDHEN and CDR2 SYDVKM. The CDR3 is 16 residues long. CDR3 coding DNA: TGTGCCAGCAGTTTAGGACAGGGGCGTCCCTCCTACGAGCAGTACTTC. Translated: CASSLGQGRPSYEQYF.

The chain couples TRBV2 to TRBJ1-1, with 7 bases fitting TRBD1. The CDR3 length is 14 residues. Germline V gene data show CDR1 as SNHLY and CDR2 as FYNNEI. The J segment lost 1 base and the V segment lost 6 bases, leaving 5 bases of the junction unmatched. Here the CDR3 DNA reads TGTGCCAGCAGAAAAACAGGGGCGAACACTGAAGCTTTCTTT. Residues: CASRKTGANTEAFF.

This clone has only one observation. This chain uses TRBV28 with TRBJ2-7; 7 bases map to TRBD2. Germline CDR1 is MDHEN and CDR2 is SYDVKM. This CDR3 has 12 amino acids. The V gene end was trimmed by 8 bases and the J gene end by 3 bases; junction bases not matched to a gene: 4. The CDR3 DNA follows: TGTGCCAGCGGGACTACCCTCTACGAGCAGTACTTC. Amino acid sequence: CASGTTLYEQYF.

In its sample, this clone was seen a few times. The J gene is TRBJ1-2, the V gene TRBV4-1; D is unclear. V was cut by 3 bases and J by 2 bases, with 13 bases left in between. CDR3 length: 15 residues. Germline CDR1 and CDR2: MGHRA and YSYEKL. In DNA form, the CDR3 reads TGCGCCAGCAGCCACACAAGTTTACCCAACTATGGCTACACCTTC. Amino acid sequence: CASSHTSLPNYGYTF.

The chain has TRBV28 and TRBJ1-5; D is undetermined. In germline, CDR1 is MDHEN, CDR2 SYDVKM. CDR3 length: 15 residues. The V end was cut by 6 bases, the J end by 4 bases, with 16 bases between. The CDR3 DNA sequence: TGTGCCAGCAGCCAAAGGATCTCCCTTAATCAGCCCCAGCATTTT. Protein sequence: CASSQRISLNQPQHF.

This clone was found a few times. J is TRBJ1-5 and V is TRBV7-7, with D uncertain. Germline values: CDR1 SSHAT, CDR2 FNYEAQ (reference sequence). This CDR3 region has 13 residues. Trimming removed 5 bases from V and 4 bases from J, with 9 bases in between. The CDR3 nucleotides are TGTGCCAGCAGCGTATCCGAGAATCAGCCCCAGCATTTT. Its protein is CASSVSENQPQHF. Filled out from reference TRBV7-7 and TRBJ1-5, the complete variable domain reads GAGVSQSPRYKVTKRGQDVTLRCDPISSHATLYWYQQALGQGPEFLTYFNYEAQPDKSGLPSDRFSAERPEGSISTLTIQRTEQRDSAMYRCASSVSENQPQHFGDGTRLSIL.

The CDR3: CASSLPLVGSGNTIYF. DNA for the CDR3: TGTGCCAGCAGCTTACCTCTCGTGGGCTCTGGAAACACCATATATTTT. The V call is TRBV11-2, the J call TRBJ1-3, with no clear D. CDR3 length equals 16 residues. The V gene's germline CDR1 is SGHAT and CDR2 FQNNGV. V was trimmed by 2 bases and J by 0 bases, leaving 11 bases between them.

This rearrangement joins TRBV15 to TRBJ1-5; D is ambiguous. CDR1 is LNHNV, CDR2 YYDKDF, per germline (reference sequence). CDR3 size: 13 residues. The V gene lost 3 bases and the J gene lost 3 bases, with 6 bases spanning the gap. The CDR3 reads CATSRDFNQPQHF. For the CDR3, the DNA is TGTGCCACCAGCAGGGATTTCAATCAGCCCCAGCATTTT. Full variable domain (outside the CDR3, taken from reference TRBV15 and TRBJ1-5): DAMVIQNPRYQVTQFGKPVTLSCSQTLNHNVMYWYQQKSSQAPKLLFHYYDKDFNNEADTPDNFQSRRPNTSFCFLDIRSPGLGDTAMYLCATSRDFNQPQHFGDGTRLSIL.

V and J are TRBV18 and TRBJ2-7, with D uncertain. This CDR3 contains 14 residues. Trimming left V 3 bases short and J 7 bases short, with 16 bases between. Looked up from germline, CDR1 is KGHSH and CDR2 is LQKENI. The chain's CDR3 is CASSPDRAYMEQYF. The CDR3 region has the DNA TGTGCCAGCTCACCCGACCGGGCCTATATGGAGCAGTACTTC.

V is TRBV28 and J is TRBJ1-2; the D is unclear. This CDR3 contains 15 residues. Germline lookup yields CDR1 MDHEN and CDR2 SYDVKM. V was shortened by 3 bases and J by 4 bases, with 15 bases between the two germline ends. The CDR3, as DNA: TGTGCCAGCAGTTTGGTAGGCACCCAAATCTATGGCTACACCTTC. Its protein product is CASSLVGTQIYGYTF.

The chain is built from TRBV7-3 and TRBJ2-1; D gene ambiguous. The V end lost 3 bases, the J end lost 8 bases, and 11 bases lay between the germline ends. The germline CDR1 and CDR2 sequences are SGHTA and FQGTGA. This CDR3 has 13 amino acids. CDR3 coding DNA: TGTGCCAGCAGCTTTGGTCCGGGCGATGAGCAGTTCTTC. It is translated as CASSFGPGDEQFF.